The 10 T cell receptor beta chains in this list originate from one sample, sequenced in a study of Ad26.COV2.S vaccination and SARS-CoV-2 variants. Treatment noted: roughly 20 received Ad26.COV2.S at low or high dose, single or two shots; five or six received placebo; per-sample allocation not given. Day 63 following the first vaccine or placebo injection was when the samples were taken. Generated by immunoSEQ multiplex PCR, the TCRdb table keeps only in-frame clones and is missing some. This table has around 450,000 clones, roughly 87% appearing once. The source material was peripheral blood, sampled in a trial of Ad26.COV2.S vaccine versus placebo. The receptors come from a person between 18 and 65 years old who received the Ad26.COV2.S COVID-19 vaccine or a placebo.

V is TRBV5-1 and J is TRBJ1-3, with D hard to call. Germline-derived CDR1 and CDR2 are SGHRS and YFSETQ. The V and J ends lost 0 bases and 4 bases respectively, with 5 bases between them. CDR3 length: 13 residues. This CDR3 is CASSLDVGNTIYF. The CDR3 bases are TGCGCCAGCAGCTTGGACGTGGGAAACACCATATATTTT.

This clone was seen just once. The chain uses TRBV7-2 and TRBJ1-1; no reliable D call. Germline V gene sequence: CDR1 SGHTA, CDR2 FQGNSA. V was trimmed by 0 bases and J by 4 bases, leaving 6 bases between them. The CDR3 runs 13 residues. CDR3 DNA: TGTGCCAGCAGCTTAGCTTTTACCACTGAAGCTTTCTTT. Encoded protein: CASSLAFTTEAFF.

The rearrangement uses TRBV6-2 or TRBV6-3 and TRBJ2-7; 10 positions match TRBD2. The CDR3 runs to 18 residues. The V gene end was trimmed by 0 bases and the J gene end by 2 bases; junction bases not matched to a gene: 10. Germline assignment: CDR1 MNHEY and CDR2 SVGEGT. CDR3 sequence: CASSYSPFSTSGAYEQYF. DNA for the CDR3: TGTGCCAGCAGTTACTCTCCCTTTTCAACTAGCGGGGCCTACGAGCAGTACTTC.

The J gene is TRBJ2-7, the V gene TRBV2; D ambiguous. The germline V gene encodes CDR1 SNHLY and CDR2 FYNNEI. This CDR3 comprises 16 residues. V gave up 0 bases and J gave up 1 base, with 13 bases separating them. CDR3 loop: CASSEARVSDSYEQYF. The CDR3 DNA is TGTGCCAGCAGTGAAGCCCGGGTGAGTGATTCCTACGAGCAGTACTTC.

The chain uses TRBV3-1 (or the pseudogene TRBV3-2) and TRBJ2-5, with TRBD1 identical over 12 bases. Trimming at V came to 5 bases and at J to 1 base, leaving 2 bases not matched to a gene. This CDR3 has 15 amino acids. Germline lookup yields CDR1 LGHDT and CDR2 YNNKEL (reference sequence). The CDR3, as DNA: TGTGCCAGCAGCGGGACAGGGGGCGGCCAAGAGACCCAGTACTTC. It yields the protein CASSGTGGGQETQYF.

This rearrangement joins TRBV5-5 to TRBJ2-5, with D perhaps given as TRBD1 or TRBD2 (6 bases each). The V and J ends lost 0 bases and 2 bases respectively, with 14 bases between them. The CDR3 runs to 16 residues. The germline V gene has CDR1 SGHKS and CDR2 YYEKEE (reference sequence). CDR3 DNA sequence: TGTGCCAGCAGCTTGGGGTTGGGGGGCCAGCAAGAGACCCAGTACTTC. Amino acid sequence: CASSLGLGGQQETQYF. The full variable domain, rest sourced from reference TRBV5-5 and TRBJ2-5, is DAGVTQSPTHLIKTRGQQVTLRCSPISGHKSVSWYQQVLGQGPQFIFQYYEKEERGRGNFPDRFSARQFPNYSSELNVNALLLGDSALYLCASSLGLGGQQETQYFGPGTRLLVL.

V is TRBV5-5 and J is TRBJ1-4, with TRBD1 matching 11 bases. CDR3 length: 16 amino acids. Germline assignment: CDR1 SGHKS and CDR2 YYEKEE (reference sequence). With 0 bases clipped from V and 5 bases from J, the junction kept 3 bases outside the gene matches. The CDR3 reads CASSLGGQGANEKLFF. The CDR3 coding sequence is TGTGCCAGCAGCTTGGGCGGACAGGGGGCAAATGAAAAACTGTTTTTT.

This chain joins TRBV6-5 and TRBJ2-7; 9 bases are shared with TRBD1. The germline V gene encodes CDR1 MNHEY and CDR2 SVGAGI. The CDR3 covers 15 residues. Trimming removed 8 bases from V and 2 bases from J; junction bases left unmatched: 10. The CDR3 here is CASGQGQGRTYEQYF. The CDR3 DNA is TGTGCCAGCGGACAAGGACAGGGGCGAACCTACGAGCAGTACTTC.

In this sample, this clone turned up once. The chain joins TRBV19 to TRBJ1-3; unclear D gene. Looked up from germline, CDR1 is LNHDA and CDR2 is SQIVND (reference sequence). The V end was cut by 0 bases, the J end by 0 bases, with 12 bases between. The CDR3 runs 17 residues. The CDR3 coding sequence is TGTGCCAGTAGTATAGACCGATATCGGAACTCTGGAAACACCATATATTTT. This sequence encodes CASSIDRYRNSGNTIYF. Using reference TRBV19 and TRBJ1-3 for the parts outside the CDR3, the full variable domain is DGGITQSPKYLFRKEGQNVTLSCEQNLNHDAMYWYRQDPGQGLRLIYYSQIVNDFQKGDIAEGYSVSREKKESFPLTVTSAQKNPTAFYLCASSIDRYRNSGNTIYFGEGSWLTVV.

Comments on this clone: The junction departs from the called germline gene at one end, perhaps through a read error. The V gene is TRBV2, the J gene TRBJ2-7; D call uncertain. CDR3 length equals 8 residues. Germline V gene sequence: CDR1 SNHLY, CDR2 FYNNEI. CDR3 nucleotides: TGTGCCAGCAGTGGGGAAATCTTC. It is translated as CASSGEIF.